This T cell receptor (beta chain) is drawn from a study of blood T cells in healthy people across ages. Total RNA was isolated from each sample in quantities of at least 5 micrograms. Alongside a J-beta primer mix, a sample-barcoded 5' primer served in a second PCR lasting 7 to 11 cycles. Researchers report that a template-switch adaptor with 12 random nucleotides tagged each cDNA molecule. One entry per CDR3 protein results from TCRdb running MiXCR on the 5' RACE reads. The sample consists of roughly 860,000 distinct CDR3 sequences, around 62% of them appearing once. Whole-study findings and limits: Long-lived and aged donors differed, with more naive CD4+ cells and higher diversity in the long-lived. No one knew whether donors had CMV, which possibly confounded expanded clonotype changes.

Remarks on this clonotype: Its antigen is not known.

The CDR3 consists of 18 residues. Trimming took off 6 bases at V and 3 bases at J, with 23 bases between the two ends. The sample comprised blood. The TCR comes from a man aged 25 to 40 in good health. The gene calls are TRBV12-3 or TRBV12-4 and TRBJ1-4, with D uncertain. The CDR3 loop is CASRPFTGVRMSNEKLFF. The CDR3 DNA reads TGTGCCAGCAGACCTTTTACGGGAGTTCGGATGTCTAATGAAAAACTGTTTTTT.